This T cell receptor beta chain was recovered during a study of Ad26.COV2.S vaccination and SARS-CoV-2 variants. Background on the study: In the COV1001 trial, the donor was in the Ad26.COV2.S arm. By the intramuscular route, Ad26.COV2.S was given once, or twice 56 days apart.

The CDR3 extends over 13 amino acids. The V end lost 2 bases, the J end lost 7 bases, and 12 bases lay between the germline ends. Germline values: CDR1 SGHNT, CDR2 YYREEE (reference sequence). Study observations and caveats: Substantial breadth was reportedly displayed by spike-specific CD8+ and CD4+ T cell responses after vaccination.

About this clone itself: As yet, its antigen is unknown.

As for treatment: some 20 received Ad26.COV2.S at low or high dose, single or two shots; several received placebo; per-sample allocation not given. Vaccine and placebo recipients were sampled on day 63 after the first injection. The repertoire was sequenced with immunoSEQ multiplex PCR; TCRdb's copy has only in-frame clones and lacks some. The table has a few hundred thousand clones, approximately 90% seen once; the top ten hold about 12%. Sample: peripheral blood, taken in a trial of Ad26.COV2.S vaccine versus placebo. This sequence was found in a person aged 18-65 years who received the Ad26.COV2.S COVID-19 vaccine or a placebo. The chain couples TRBV5-4 to TRBJ1-1; D is ambiguous. The CDR3 DNA follows: TGTGCCAGCAGCTTTTTGCAGACACGTGAAGCTTTCTTT. It specifies CASSFLQTREAFF.